The present T cell receptor (beta chain) was sequenced within a study of cytomegalovirus exposure and HLA in healthy donors. Both 60 Vbeta primers and 13 Jbeta primers went into the PCR. Sequencing was performed with immunoSEQ multiplex PCR; in TCRdb, only in-frame clones are kept and a portion is missing. The sample lists about 90,000 clones; approximately 79% were seen once. Study-wide findings and caveats: In most subjects, TCR beta sequences reportedly gave accurate predictions of HLA-A and HLA-B alleles.

Concerning this clone: Its antigen is as yet unknown.

Sequencing was carried out using PBMCs. The receptor comes from a man aged 25-45 years in good health and CMV-seronegative.

CDR3 nucleotide sequence: TGCGCCAGCAGCTCCCATGGGAGAACTGAAGCTTTCTTT. This encodes CASSSHGRTEAFF. The genes are TRBV5-1 and TRBJ1-1; D remains unclear. Trimming left V 3 bases short and J 5 bases short, with 11 bases between. There are 13 residues in the CDR3. From germline, CDR1 is SGHRS and CDR2 YFSETQ.